The TCR beta chain described here comes from a study of cytomegalovirus exposure and HLA in healthy donors (TCRdb year 2017). Some background on the complete study: According to a later analysis, the approximately 130 validation repertoires were produced on the same platform as the approximately 600 repertoires of the first cohort. The study aimed to test whether signatures of past pathogen exposure could be identified by cataloging public T cell receptors. A separate validation cohort of roughly 120 different subjects was used in addition to the 666-subject first cohort. To predict cytomegalovirus infection status, the study brought together high-throughput TCR immunosequencing, statistical association of individual TCRs with disease status, and machine learning. The full study reports these points: While some public TCRs were present in many individuals, most TCR sequences turned up only very rarely across donors. A later analysis lacked HLA typing for the validation cohort, so it scored co-occurrence in that cohort across all 110 or so repertoires. A few of the identified cytomegalovirus-associated TCR beta chains were confirmed in vitro to be specific for cytomegalovirus antigens. Cytomegalovirus status was reported to be diagnosed by the classifier with high specificity and sensitivity in both the original and validation cohorts. In a later analysis, TCRs clustered in the first cohort were found to also tend to co-occur in the 130 or so validation repertoires, with 94% of cluster scores above 0. In the study, around 160 TCR beta chains were listed as associated with cytomegalovirus. The authors suggested that the approach could potentially be generalized to other disease states and immunological phenotypes.

Separate from the roughly 650-subject first cohort, the validation cohort of about 120 subjects was the group to which the donors belonged. The library was made by the immunoSEQ multiplex PCR assay. As for how the authors treated the data: A statistical classification framework was developed to diagnose cytomegalovirus status using the catalog of TCR beta chain sequences. Entries here come from immuneACCESS through TCRdb and include only in-frame sequences with V and J called. Some clones fail to appear in such tables; in the studies checked, an unresolved V gene covers under half of the shortfall, and the cause of the remainder is unknown. V and J calls and clone size are given by that table; D and trimming were obtained from the DNA. Here the sample has roughly 250,000 clones; approximately 83% occur a single time. The biggest ten clones account for roughly 1.2% of the sample. Cut back by 5 bases and 3 bases, the V and J ends lie 13 bases apart. The CDR3 covers 14 residues, taking in both the cysteine and the phenylalanine. Here the CDR3 DNA is all that survives: 42 bases in frame from base 1. According to the germline V gene (reference sequence), CDR1 reads PRHDT and CDR2 reads FYEKMQ.

As regards this clone: Its specific antigen is unknown. No quality values exist for individual bases; no much larger clone is one base distant.

Sequencing was performed on PBMCs. This clonotype was obtained from a woman aged 25 to 39 in good health and CMV-seropositive. The chain employs TRBV13 and TRBJ1-1; no confident D gene assignment can be made. The CDR3 protein sequence reads: CASSPDVGDTEAFF. The nucleotide sequence reads TGTGCCAGCAGCCCTGACGTGGGCGACACTGAAGCTTTCTTT. Here the CDR3 is joined to the reference TRBV13 and TRBJ1-1 genes, and the full variable domain is: AAGVIQSPRHLIKEKRETATLKCYPIPRHDTVYWYQQGPGQDPQFLISFYEKMQSDKGSIPDRFSAQQFSDYHSELNMSSLELGDSALYFCASSPDVGDTEAFFGQGTRLTVV.